The 3 T cell receptor beta chains presented below share a single source sample, sequenced in a study of cytomegalovirus exposure and HLA in healthy donors. The PCR employed 60 Vbeta primers together with 13 Jbeta primers. Data came from immunoSEQ multiplex PCR; TCRdb stores just in-frame clones and leaves some out. The table lists 110,000 to 150,000 clones. Input material: PBMCs. These receptor sequences come from a male donor in good health and CMV-seronegative.

V usage is TRBV4-3 and J usage is TRBJ2-7; 8 nucleotides match TRBD2. Trimming took 0 bases from V and 2 from J; bases not matched to a gene: 9. Germline CDR1 reads LGHNA; CDR2 reads YSLEER. The CDR3 sequence is 17 residues long. The CDR3 loop reads CASSQEEPAGGTYEQYF. The CDR3 DNA is TGCGCCAGCAGCCAAGAGGAGCCGGCGGGGGGCACCTACGAGCAGTACTTC.

The gene calls are TRBV9 and TRBJ1-1; maybe TRBD1 (6 bases). The CDR3 is 14 amino acids. Trimming shortened V by 4 bases and J by 1 base, and 11 bases separated the two germline ends. In germline, CDR1 is SGDLS, CDR2 YYNGEE. The DNA for the CDR3 is TGTGCCAGCAGCCAGGGAGGGGGGAACACTGAAGCTTTCTTT. It translates to CASSQGGGNTEAFF.

The genes are TRBV9 and TRBJ2-3; 8 positions agree with TRBD1. With V trimmed by 3 bases and J by 5 bases, 5 bases remained unmatched. The CDR3 runs to 14 residues. The germline CDR1 and CDR2 sequences are SGDLS and YYNGEE. This CDR3 reads CASSEDRVQDTQYF. In DNA form, the CDR3 reads TGTGCCAGCAGCGAGGACAGGGTACAAGATACGCAGTATTTT.